Following are 15 T cell receptor beta chains from one sample sequenced in a study of cytomegalovirus exposure and HLA in healthy donors. Researchers ran the PCR with 60 Vbeta and 13 Jbeta primers. TCRdb's table, derived via immunoSEQ multiplex PCR, lists solely in-frame clones and lacks some. The sample lists over 150,000 clones; 68% were seen once. Sequencing was done on a sample of PBMCs. The source is a man in his fifties or sixties in good health and CMV-seronegative.

This clone appeared a few times. CDR3 region: CAITSAGNSPLHF. CDR3 nucleotides: TGTGCCATCACGAGCGCCGGTAATTCACCCCTCCACTTT. The chain is built from TRBV10-3 and TRBJ1-6, with no clear D. V was pared by 7 bases and J by 6 bases, with 10 bases between. CDR3 size: 13 residues. Germline-derived CDR1 and CDR2 are ENHRY and SYGVKD.

In this sample, this clone turned up a few times. The V call is TRBV19, the J call TRBJ1-3; 7 bases align to TRBD1. CDR1 is LNHDA, CDR2 SQIVND, per germline (reference sequence). This CDR3 has 14 amino acids. J gave up 7 bases and V 5 bases, and 8 bases lay outside the gene matches. The CDR3 DNA is TGTGCCAGTAGTTGGGCAGGGGGTTGGAACACCATATATTTT. As protein: CASSWAGGWNTIYF.

This clone has a handful of counts. The V gene is TRBV7-8, the J gene TRBJ1-5; TRBD1 aligns across 7 bases. The V gene end was trimmed by 5 bases and the J gene end by 6 bases; junction bases not matched to a gene: 4. The CDR3 contains 13 residues. Germline CDR1 and CDR2: SGHVS and FQNEAQ. The CDR3 DNA is TGTGCCAGCAGCGTGACAGGGAGTCAGCCCCAGCATTTT. It codes for CASSVTGSQPQHF.

This sequence joins TRBV7-2 and TRBJ2-2; D is possibly TRBD2 (6 bases). Germline V gives CDR1 SGHTA, CDR2 FQGNSA. This CDR3 region has 14 residues. Trimming removed 4 bases at V and 4 bases at J, with 10 bases between. Here the CDR3 reads CASSSYGGTGELFF. The CDR3 DNA is TGTGCCAGCAGCTCCTACGGGGGCACCGGGGAGCTGTTTTTT.

V usage is TRBV5-4 and J usage is TRBJ1-3, with no clear D. The CDR3 sequence is 11 residues long. Germline V gene lookup returns CDR1 SGHNT and CDR2 YYREEE (reference sequence). V was shortened by 2 bases and J by 6 bases, with 3 bases between the two germline ends. CDR3 region: CASSFQNTIYF. The CDR3 DNA reads TGTGCCAGCAGCTTTCAAAACACCATATATTTT.

The chain links TRBV6-4 to TRBJ1-2; 10 bases align to TRBD1. With 4 bases clipped from V and 4 bases from J, the junction kept 12 bases outside the gene matches. From germline, CDR1 is MRHNA and CDR2 SNTAGT. The CDR3 loop spans 17 amino acids. CDR3 amino acids: CASSAWDRGTGSYGYTF. The DNA of the CDR3 is TGTGCCAGCAGTGCCTGGGACAGGGGAACTGGCAGCTATGGCTACACCTTC.

V is TRBV28 and J is TRBJ2-7; D not resolved. Trimming removed 5 bases from V and 1 base from J, with 9 bases in between. The CDR3 length is 13 residues. Germline V CDR1 and CDR2: MDHEN, SYDVKM. Written as DNA, the CDR3 is TGTGCCAGCAGTCGTCATAGATCCTACGAGCAGTACTTC. Its translation: CASSRHRSYEQYF.

V gene TRBV2 combines with J gene TRBJ1-6; TRBD1 is a possible D gene (6 bases). The CDR3 is 12 residues long. V was clipped by 5 bases and J by 9 bases, with 8 bases between them. CDR1 is SNHLY, CDR2 FYNNEI, per germline. Written as DNA, the CDR3 is TGTGCCAGCAGTAGGACAGCTTCACCCCTCCACTTT. It is translated as CASSRTASPLHF.

The chain combines TRBV5-4 with TRBJ2-7, with D maybe TRBD1 (6 bases). Germline V gene data show CDR1 as SGHNT and CDR2 as YYREEE (reference sequence). V was clipped by 2 bases and J by 2 bases, with 29 bases between them. The CDR3 has 20 amino acids. CDR3: CASSFGPLSFRDTRTYEQYF. CDR3 nucleotide sequence: TGTGCCAGCAGCTTTGGGCCCCTATCCTTCCGGGACACCCGAACCTACGAGCAGTACTTC.

V gene TRBV10-3 combines with J gene TRBJ2-7; D is unclear. This CDR3 is 12 amino acids long. The V end lost 4 bases, the J end lost 6 bases, and 10 bases lay between the germline ends. Germline V lookup: CDR1 ENHRY, CDR2 SYGVKD. This CDR3 is CAISGFPSEQYF. DNA of the CDR3: TGTGCCATCAGTGGGTTCCCCAGCGAGCAGTACTTC.

This clone came up a few times. The chain couples TRBV19 to TRBJ1-6; 7 positions match TRBD1. CDR3 size: 14 residues. V dropped 6 bases and J dropped 6; count of bases not matched to a gene: 5. Per germline, CDR1 LNHDA and CDR2 SQIVND (reference sequence). CDR3: CASRTGVSNSPLHF. The CDR3 coding sequence is TGTGCCAGTAGAACAGGGGTCTCTAATTCACCCCTCCACTTT.

This chain joins TRBV18 and TRBJ1-1, with 7 bases identical to TRBD1. The V and J ends lost 4 bases and 5 bases, in that order; junction bases with no gene match: 7. There are 14 residues in the CDR3. Germline-derived CDR1 and CDR2 are KGHSH and LQKENI. CDR3 residues: CASSRLQGDTEAFF. The CDR3 region has the DNA TGTGCCAGCTCACGGCTCCAGGGGGATACTGAAGCTTTCTTT.

This chain links TRBV28 with TRBJ1-5; tentatively, D is TRBD1 (5 bases). The V and J ends lost 5 bases and 4 bases respectively, with 15 bases between them. The CDR3 sequence is 15 residues long. Germline lookup yields CDR1 MDHEN and CDR2 SYDVKM. Written as DNA, the CDR3 is TGTGCCAGCAGTGGGGGGGGAAGATATAATCAGCCCCAGCATTTT. Protein: CASSGGGRYNQPQHF. The full variable domain, in which reference TRBV28 and TRBJ1-5 provide the parts outside the CDR3, is DVKVTQSSRYLVKRTGEKVFLECVQDMDHENMFWYRQDPGLGLRLIYFSYDVKMKEKGDIPEGYSVSREKKERFSLILESASTNQTSMYLCASSGGGRYNQPQHFGDGTRLSIL.

The chain employs TRBV7-2 and TRBJ2-3; no clear D. The CDR3 spans 12 residues. Germline CDR1 is SGHTA and CDR2 is FQGNSA. The V end lost 5 bases, the J end lost 2 bases, and 5 bases lay between the germline ends. CDR3 loop: CASSPFTDTQYF. CDR3 nucleotide sequence: TGTGCCAGCAGCCCCTTCACAGATACGCAGTATTTT.

The chain couples TRBV5-1 to TRBJ1-5, with a weak D call TRBD1 (5 bases). Trimming removed 0 bases from V and 3 bases from J, with 10 bases in between. The CDR3 length is 15 residues. CDR1 SGHRS and CDR2 YFSETQ come from the germline V gene. CDR3 DNA sequence: TGCGCCAGCAGCTTGGAAGGGGTCCCCAATCAGCCCCAGCATTTT. Its protein is CASSLEGVPNQPQHF. The full variable domain, its missing parts supplied by reference TRBV5-1 and TRBJ1-5, is KAGVTQTPRYLIKTRGQQVTLSCSPISGHRSVSWYQQTPGQGLQFLFEYFSETQRNKGNFPGRFSGRQFSNSRSEMNVSTLELGDSALYLCASSLEGVPNQPQHFGDGTRLSIL.